Sequencing of this TCR beta chain was carried out in a study of breast tumors, draining lymph nodes, adjacent tissues. General observations from the study: Luminal-like breast cancer showed significantly greater tumor-nontumor repertoire similarity than basal-like breast cancer did. Compared with lymph nodes, tumors were less diverse; compared with nontumor tissue, more. Data fit most tumor T cells coming from lymph node, expanding in tumor. Data only fit, rather than demonstrated, lymph node origin of most tumor T cells.

Using its own MiXCR run on the multiplex PCR reads, TCRdb lists one record per CDR3 protein. The sample holds fewer than 200,000 distinct CDR3 sequences; 30% to 35% are singletons and the top ten take 3.5% to 4.5%. Trimming removed 1 base from V and 7 bases from J; junction bases left unmatched: 5. This CDR3 is built from 15 residues. Germline-derived CDR1 and CDR2 are MGHRA and YSYEKL. On this clonotype: Its antigen remains unidentified.

Axillary draining lymph nodes of breast cancer patients supplied the node samples. This rearrangement joins TRBV4-1 to TRBJ1-4; 8 nucleotides line up with TRBD1. The TCR originated in a female donor with breast cancer. Some clones in this sample may be carry-over from other donors' samples. The specimen was axillary lymph node tissue. The CDR3: CASSQAGTGGEKLFF. The CDR3 DNA reads as TGCGCCAGCAGCCAAGCAGGGACAGGTGGTGAAAAACTGTTTTTT.